A selection of T cell receptor beta chains follows, all from one sample in a study of radiation and T cells in renal cell carcinoma. TCRdb's table, derived via immunoSEQ multiplex PCR, lists solely in-frame clones and lacks some. This sample carries tens of thousands of clones, about 88% of them seen once, and the ten largest clones take 6%. The sequencing used blood, collected from a patient whose treatment included radiotherapy and nephrectomy. All receptors come from a woman in her seventies with renal cell carcinoma. CDR3s include the opening cysteine and the closing phenylalanine or tryptophan. Each record gives: D gene, J gene, V gene, clone size, CDR3 DNA, CDR3 protein. The D gene is left open where the match is weak. For some rows the clone size is stated as once, few or many, or as a class when expanded; others skip it.

TRBD2 TRBJ2-3 TRBV5-1 . TGCGCCAGCAGCTTAGGGACTACCCTGAGCACAGATACGCAGTATTTT CASSLGTTLSTDTQYF
TRBD1 TRBJ2-7 TRBV11-2 . TGTGCCAGCAGCCCCCGGGACAGGTTGAACGAGCAGTACTTC CASSPRDRLNEQYF
. TRBJ1-5 TRBV30 . TGTGCCTGGAGTGTAGGCCAGGGACTCAATCAGCCCCAGCATTTT CAWSVGQGLNQPQHF
. TRBJ2-3 TRBV5-5 . TGTGCCAGCAGCTGGGACATCCCCCCCACCACAGATACGCAGTATTTT CASSWDIPPTTDTQYF
. TRBJ2-3 TRBV5-1 . TGCGCCAGCAGCTTGGTAGACCCCGGGGCAGATACGCAGTATTTT CASSLVDPGADTQYF
TRBD1 TRBJ2-1 TRBV18 once TGTGCCAGCTCACGGGACAGGGGGCGAAGTACCTACAATGAGCAGTTCTTC CASSRDRGRSTYNEQFF
. TRBJ2-1 TRBV27 . TGTGCCAGCAGTTTATGGCGACACAATGAGCAGTTCTTC CASSLWRHNEQFF
TRBD2 TRBJ2-3 TRBV9 . TGTGCCAGCACTAGCGGACGCACAGATACGCAGTATTTT CASTSGRTDTQYF
. TRBJ2-2 TRBV19 few TGTGCCAGTAGTATATGGGGCGGGGAGCTGTTTTTT CASSIWGGELFF
. TRBJ2-5 TRBV10-1 . TGCGCCAGCAGTGTGGAGACCCAGTACTTC CASSVETQYF
. TRBJ1-4 TRBV30 . TGTGCCTGGAGGAAGCCAAACGGAGAAAAACTGTTTTTT CAWRKPNGEKLFF
. TRBJ2-2 TRBV7-2 . TGTGCCAGCAGCTTATTTTCGTCTTGGGACACCGGGGAGCTGTTTTTT CASSLFSSWDTGELFF
. TRBJ2-2 TRBV6-5 . TGTGCCAGCAGAGCTACGACCGGGGAGCTGTTTTTT CASRATTGELFF
. TRBJ2-5 TRBV19 . TGTGCCAGTAGTATACAGGGGGGACCAGAGACCCAGTACTTC CASSIQGGPETQYF
TRBD2 TRBJ2-1 TRBV2 once TGTGCCAGCAGCCCCCGGGGACTAGCCGGGGATGAGCAGTTCTTC CASSPRGLAGDEQFF
. TRBJ2-7 TRBV2 . TGTGCCAGCACCAAAAAGGGGGGACCCTACGAGCAGTACTTC CASTKKGGPYEQYF
TRBD2 TRBJ2-7 TRBV28 . TGTGCCAGCAGTTTACGGTGGACTAGCGGGGGATCCTACGAGCAGTACTTC CASSLRWTSGGSYEQYF
TRBD1 TRBJ2-3 TRBV6-4 once TGTGCCAGCAGCGGGACAGGAACAGATACGCAGTATTTT CASSGTGTDTQYF
. TRBJ1-1 TRBV10-3 . TGTGCCATCAGTGATAAGTCAGGGAGGGAGACTGAAGCTTTCTTT CAISDKSGRETEAFF
. TRBJ1-2 TRBV7-2 few TGTGCCAGCAGCTCCGGATTAGGCTACACCTTC CASSSGLGYTF
. TRBJ1-3 TRBV27 . TGTGCCAGCAGTTTAAACGGGGTGTCTGGAAACACCATATATTTT CASSLNGVSGNTIYF
TRBD2 TRBJ2-5 TRBV5-4 . TGTGCCAGCAGCTTTGGGACTAGCGGACAAGAGACCCAGTACTTC CASSFGTSGQETQYF
TRBD1 TRBJ1-5 TRBV7-8 . TGTGCCAGCAGCTCGTCCGGGACAGGGGAACAGCCCCAGCATTTT CASSSSGTGEQPQHF
. TRBJ2-1 TRBV7-2 . TGTGCCAGCAGCCCACGTTTAGCGTCCGGCTACAATGAGCAGTTCTTC CASSPRLASGYNEQFF
. TRBJ2-1 TRBV29-1 . TGCAGCGTTGAAGATCGGACGAGTCTCCCTTACAATGAGCAGTTCTTC CSVEDRTSLPYNEQFF
TRBD1 TRBJ2-7 TRBV6-1 . TGTGCCAGCAGCGACCACAGGGGGTCCTCCTACGAGCAGTACTTC CASSDHRGSSYEQYF
TRBD2 TRBJ2-1 TRBV5-4 . TGTGCCAGCAGCCGGGGAGGGGCCTCCAATGAGCAGTTCTTC CASSRGGASNEQFF
. TRBJ2-5 TRBV4-2 once TGTGCCAGCAGCCAAGAAGACGGAGCCCTTGGGGAGACCCAGTACTTC CASSQEDGALGETQYF
TRBD2 TRBJ2-3 TRBV14 . TGTGCCAGCAGCCAAACGGCGGGGGGGTTCACAGATACGCAGTATTTT CASSQTAGGFTDTQYF
. TRBJ1-1 TRBV6-1 . TGTGCCAGCAGCCGGGGTGTAAATACTGAAGCTTTCTTT CASSRGVNTEAFF
. TRBJ1-2 TRBV28 . TGTGCCAGCAGTCTCCCTAACTATGGCTACACCTTC CASSLPNYGYTF
. TRBJ1-1 TRBV18 once TGTGCCAGCTTCCTAGGACCGGGGGGGGCCACTGAAGCTTTCTTT CASFLGPGGATEAFF
. TRBJ2-7 TRBV29-1 once TGCAGCGTTGCTATAATCGGTAACGAGCAGTACTTC CSVAIIGNEQYF
. TRBJ1-2 TRBV30 . TGTGCCTGGAGTGTACTCGAAAACTATGGCTACACCTTC CAWSVLENYGYTF
. TRBJ1-2 TRBV27 . TGTGCCAGCAGTCCCCGAGGGGCGTCAGGGCGTAGTAACTATGGCTACACCTTC CASSPRGASGRSNYGYTF
TRBD1 TRBJ2-2 TRBV7-9 once TGTGCCAGCAGGACAGGGGAATTCACCGGGGAGCTGTTTTTT CASRTGEFTGELFF
. TRBJ2-3 TRBV7-2 . TGTGCCAGCAGCACCAGACTGACAGATACGCAGTATTTT CASSTRLTDTQYF
TRBD2 TRBJ2-1 TRBV7-6 . TGTGCCAGCAGCCGGACTAGCGGCACTATTTCCTACAATGAGCAGTTCTTC CASSRTSGTISYNEQFF
. TRBJ2-2 TRBV10-1 . TGCGCCAGCAGTCTCCCGGGACAAAACACCGGGGAGCTGTTTTTT CASSLPGQNTGELFF
. TRBJ2-6 TRBV6-5 . TGTGCCACCAGGCGGGATACTGGGGCCAACGTCCTGACTTTC CATRRDTGANVLTF
TRBD2 TRBJ2-7 TRBV7-8 once TGTGCCAGCAGCGGATCTCTAGCGGGGGGAACATTCTCCTACGAGCAGTACTTC CASSGSLAGGTFSYEQYF
. TRBJ1-1 TRBV30 few TGTGCCTGGAGGGGGGGCGCGAACACTGAAGCTTTCTTT CAWRGGANTEAFF
. TRBJ2-7 TRBV11-2 . TGTGCCAGCAGCTTACAGTGGGACTCGAATTACGAGCAGTACTTC CASSLQWDSNYEQYF
. TRBJ1-6 TRBV2 . TGTGCCAGCAGTACAAGCAGGGGTGGCTCCTATAATTCACCCCTCCACTTT CASSTSRGGSYNSPLHF
. TRBJ1-5 TRBV19 . TGTGCCAGTAGTATGGGGTCGTATCAGCCCCAGCATTTT CASSMGSYQPQHF
TRBD1 TRBJ1-2 TRBV2 . TGTGCCAGCAGTGAGGACAGGTTCTATGGCTACACCTTC CASSEDRFYGYTF
TRBD1 TRBJ2-7 TRBV7-9 . TGTGCCAGCAGCTTATACAGCGCGACAGGGGGCTACGAGCAGTACTTC CASSLYSATGGYEQYF
. TRBJ1-6 TRBV11-2 . TGTGCCAGCAGCTTATGGGGTGGTAGGGCAGACCTTAATTCACCCCTCCACTTT CASSLWGGRADLNSPLHF
TRBD2 TRBJ2-3 TRBV7-9 . TGTGCCAGCAGCTCGCCCAAGGGATTGCGGGGGAGGATAACAGATACGCAGTATTTT CASSSPKGLRGRITDTQYF